The 21 T cell receptor beta chains given below trace back to one sample, sequenced in a study of blood T cell repertoires in COVID-19 (dated by TCRdb to about 2020). The library was prepared using the immunoSEQ multiplex PCR assay. The immuneACCESS repertoire file appears here via TCRdb, limited to in-frame rearrangements. These files lack a portion of the clones; in checked studies, under half of the deficit traces to unresolved V genes, and the cause of the others is not known. The sample yields 160,000 or so clones; around 84% were counted once. The top ten clonotypes cover about 19% of the sample. The sample comprised peripheral blood. The receptors were gathered from a woman aged 80 or older with acute or convalescent COVID-19.

This sequence joins TRBV7-9 and TRBJ1-1; D ambiguous. Per the germline V gene, CDR1 is SEHNR and CDR2 is FQNEAQ (reference sequence). With 6 bases removed from V and 1 base from J, the gap between germline ends came to 12 bases. CDR3 size: 14 residues. CDR3 bases: TGTGCCAGCAGGACGGGATGGGCGAACACTGAAGCTTTCTTT. It is translated as CASRTGWANTEAFF. Based on the CDR3 plus reference TRBV7-9 and TRBJ1-1, the full variable domain is DTGVSQNPRHKITKRGQNVTFRCDPISEHNRLYWYRQTLGQGPEFLTYFQNEAQLEKSRLLSDRFSAERPKGSFSTLEIQRTEQGDSAMYLCASRTGWANTEAFFGQGTRLTVV.

V and J are TRBV5-6 and TRBJ2-5, with 8 positions matching TRBD2. V lost 0 bases, J lost 5 bases, and 6 bases stayed unmatched. The CDR3 has 15 residues. CDR1 and CDR2 from the germline V gene are SGHDT and YYEEEE. CDR3 nucleotides: TGTGCCAGCAGCTTGGTACGGGGGGGCTCCGAGACCCAGTACTTC. Translating gives CASSLVRGGSETQYF. The full variable domain, completed using reference TRBV5-6 and TRBJ2-5, is DAGVTQSPTHLIKTRGQQVTLRCSPKSGHDTVSWYQQALGQGPQFIFQYYEEEERQRGNFPDRFSGHQFPNYSSELNVNALLLGDSALYLCASSLVRGGSETQYFGPGTRLLVL.

J is TRBJ1-1 and V is TRBV2; D may be TRBD1 (6 bases). The CDR3 has 16 residues. Germline CDR1 and CDR2: SNHLY and FYNNEI. Trimming shortened V by 6 bases and J by 5 bases, and 22 bases separated the two germline ends. CDR3: CASRWTVDEPGTEAFF. The DNA of the CDR3 is TGTGCCAGCAGATGGACAGTAGATGAACCTGGGACTGAAGCTTTCTTT.

The count of this clone is one. This chain joins TRBV7-2 and TRBJ2-3; D is perhaps TRBD2 (6 bases). From germline, CDR1 is SGHTA and CDR2 FQGNSA. Between the trimmed V and J ends, which lost 6 bases and 2 bases, there was a span of 9 bases. The CDR3 is 13 residues long. The CDR3 loop is CASRRGITDTQYF. The CDR3 DNA is TGTGCCAGCAGGCGGGGAATCACAGATACGCAGTATTTT.

V is TRBV6-1 and J is TRBJ1-1; no reliable D call. CDR3 length equals 12 residues. Germline values: CDR1 MNHNS, CDR2 SASEGT. With 0 bases removed from V and 5 bases from J, the gap between germline ends came to 4 bases. CDR3 sequence reads: CASSEARTEAFF. The CDR3 DNA reads as TGTGCCAGCAGTGAAGCGAGGACTGAAGCTTTCTTT.

The chain has TRBV19 and TRBJ1-5; D remains unclear. V was cut by 5 bases and J by 6 bases, with 11 bases left in between. The CDR3 totals 13 residues. The germline gives CDR1 LNHDA, CDR2 SQIVND (reference sequence). The CDR3 nucleotides read TGTGCCAGTAGTTCCCAACCGGGTCAGCCCCAGCATTTT. It yields the protein CASSSQPGQPQHF. Supplemented by reference TRBV19 and TRBJ1-5, the full variable domain reads DGGITQSPKYLFRKEGQNVTLSCEQNLNHDAMYWYRQDPGQGLRLIYYSQIVNDFQKGDIAEGYSVSREKKESFPLTVTSAQKNPTAFYLCASSSQPGQPQHFGDGTRLSIL.

CDR3 bases: TGTGCCAGCAGTTACTCGACTAGCGGGGCTAGCACAGATACGCAGTATTTT. This encodes CASSYSTSGASTDTQYF. V gene TRBV6-2 or TRBV6-3 combines with J gene TRBJ2-3, with TRBD2 matching over 11 bases. Germline values: CDR1 MNHEY, CDR2 SVGEGT. Losses at the gene ends were 0 bases for V and 0 bases for J; bases not matched to a gene: 2. The CDR3 spans 17 residues.

The chain links TRBV5-1 to TRBJ2-2; 7 bases align to TRBD2. The germline gives CDR1 SGHRS, CDR2 YFSETQ. Trimming removed 0 bases from V and 6 bases from J; junction bases left unmatched: 14. The CDR3 extends over 18 amino acids. The CDR3 is CASSLDSGAGVGSGELFF. CDR3 bases: TGCGCCAGCAGCTTGGACTCTGGGGCGGGAGTAGGGTCCGGGGAGCTGTTTTTT.

The rearrangement links TRBV5-1 to TRBJ1-1, with D perhaps matching TRBD1 (6 bases). CDR1 is SGHRS, CDR2 YFSETQ, per germline. This CDR3 contains 16 residues. V lost 2 bases to trimming and J lost 5 bases, with 19 bases between them. The CDR3 sequence: CASSFRDKPLRTEAFF. Written as DNA, the CDR3 is TGCGCCAGCAGCTTCCGGGACAAACCCCTGAGGACTGAAGCTTTCTTT.

The gene calls are TRBV11-2 and TRBJ1-2; D not certain. The CDR3 covers 16 residues. From germline, CDR1 is SGHAT and CDR2 FQNNGV. The ends were cut back, 8 bases at V and 0 bases at J, with 19 bases in the middle. This CDR3 reads CASSLSPRGANYGYTF. For the CDR3, the DNA is TGTGCCAGCTCCCTTAGTCCGCGGGGAGCTAACTATGGCTACACCTTC.

This clone came up once. The chain combines TRBV5-6 with TRBJ1-2; D not resolved. CDR1 is SGHDT, CDR2 YYEEEE, per germline. Between the trimmed V and J ends, which lost 2 bases and 1 base, there was a span of 21 bases. The CDR3 spans 18 residues. The CDR3 DNA follows: TGTGCCAGCAGCTTAACGCAGCCTCTCTCGACTCTTAACTATGGCTACACCTTC. It codes for CASSLTQPLSTLNYGYTF.

This clone appeared once. The chain carries TRBV7-2 and TRBJ1-2, with TRBD1 identical over 11 bases. The CDR3 spans 14 residues. Losses at the gene ends were 5 bases for V and 7 bases for J; bases not matched to a gene: 6. Germline assignment: CDR1 SGHTA and CDR2 FQGNSA. The CDR3 protein is CASSRDRGFGGYTF. The DNA for the CDR3 is TGTGCCAGCAGCCGGGACAGGGGGTTTGGTGGCTACACCTTC.

The chain has TRBV6-6 and TRBJ2-1; 10 bases align to TRBD2. V shed 6 bases, J shed 9 bases, and the junction held 11 bases outside the gene matches. Germline CDR1 reads MNHNY; CDR2 reads SVGAGI (reference sequence). This CDR3 is built from 15 residues. CDR3 DNA: TGTGCCAGCAGCGCCCTTTTAGCGGGGGGTCCTGAGCAGTTCTTC. It is translated as CASSALLAGGPEQFF.

This chain uses TRBV7-2 with TRBJ1-1; a possible D gene is TRBD1 (6 bases). Trimming removed 5 bases at V and 9 bases at J, with 22 bases between. The CDR3 is made up of 15 amino acids. The V gene's germline CDR1 is SGHTA and CDR2 FQGNSA. CDR3 nucleotide sequence: TGTGCCAGCAGCGTAGACGGACAGACGAACAGAAAAGCTTTCTTT. As protein: CASSVDGQTNRKAFF.

The V and J genes are TRBV5-1 and TRBJ2-7; 7 nucleotides line up with TRBD2. Germline V gene data show CDR1 as SGHRS and CDR2 as YFSETQ. The junction had 6 bases not matched to a gene; V was cut back by 0 bases and J by 0 bases. CDR3 size: 16 residues. The CDR3 protein is CASSLGGGRASYEQYF. The CDR3 bases are TGCGCCAGCAGCTTGGGTGGCGGGAGAGCCTCCTACGAGCAGTACTTC.

This chain uses TRBV10-3 with TRBJ1-1, with 7 bases matching TRBD1. Per germline, CDR1 ENHRY and CDR2 SYGVKD. The J segment lost 4 bases and the V segment lost 4 bases, leaving 6 bases of the junction unmatched. This CDR3 comprises 14 residues. The CDR3 sequence is CAISASGTVTEAFF. The CDR3 DNA reads TGTGCCATCAGTGCTTCCGGGACAGTCACTGAAGCTTTCTTT.

The chain employs TRBV4-1 and TRBJ1-6, with TRBD1 matching over 10 bases. The CDR3 consists of 20 residues. Germline V lookup: CDR1 MGHRA, CDR2 YSYEKL. Germline trimming cut 5 bases from V and 0 bases from J; bases unmatched to any gene: 13. This CDR3 is CASSARETGGSSSYNSPLHF. For the CDR3, the DNA is TGCGCCAGCAGCGCCAGGGAGACAGGGGGCTCCAGCTCCTATAATTCACCCCTCCACTTT.

V and J are TRBV5-1 and TRBJ2-2; D call uncertain. The germline V gene encodes CDR1 SGHRS and CDR2 YFSETQ. CDR3 length equals 13 residues. The germline V and J ends were trimmed by 3 bases and 3 bases, with 6 bases remaining between them. CDR3 region: CASSSDYTGELFF. The CDR3 nucleotides are TGCGCCAGCAGCTCCGACTACACCGGGGAGCTGTTTTTT.

This clone was recorded once. The rearrangement uses TRBV7-3 and TRBJ2-5, with TRBD2 matching 7 bases. This CDR3 has 17 amino acids. The V gene end was trimmed by 0 bases and the J gene end by 2 bases; junction bases not matched to a gene: 9. CDR1 and CDR2 (germline): SGHTA, FQGTGA. In DNA, the CDR3 is TGTGCCAGCAGCTTAACGGGGAGCGGGGCTTTTCAAGAGACCCAGTACTTC. Its protein is CASSLTGSGAFQETQYF.

This chain connects TRBV19 to TRBJ2-3, with 12 bases aligning to TRBD2. Germline-derived CDR1 and CDR2 are LNHDA and SQIVND (reference sequence). J was trimmed by 2 bases and V by 6 bases; bases with no gene match: 3. The CDR3 has 15 residues. CDR3 bases: TGTGCCAGTAGCTGGACTAGCGGGGACACAGATACGCAGTATTTT. This translates into CASSWTSGDTDTQYF.

The CDR3 sequence is CASSLSGTSGIYEQFF. Written as DNA, the CDR3 is TGTGCCAGCAGTTTATCGGGGACTAGCGGGATCTATGAGCAGTTCTTC. J is TRBJ2-1 and V is TRBV28, with 13 bases aligning to TRBD2. Germline assignment: CDR1 MDHEN and CDR2 SYDVKM. This CDR3 is built from 16 residues. The V and J ends lost 1 base and 8 bases, in that order; junction bases with no gene match: 5.